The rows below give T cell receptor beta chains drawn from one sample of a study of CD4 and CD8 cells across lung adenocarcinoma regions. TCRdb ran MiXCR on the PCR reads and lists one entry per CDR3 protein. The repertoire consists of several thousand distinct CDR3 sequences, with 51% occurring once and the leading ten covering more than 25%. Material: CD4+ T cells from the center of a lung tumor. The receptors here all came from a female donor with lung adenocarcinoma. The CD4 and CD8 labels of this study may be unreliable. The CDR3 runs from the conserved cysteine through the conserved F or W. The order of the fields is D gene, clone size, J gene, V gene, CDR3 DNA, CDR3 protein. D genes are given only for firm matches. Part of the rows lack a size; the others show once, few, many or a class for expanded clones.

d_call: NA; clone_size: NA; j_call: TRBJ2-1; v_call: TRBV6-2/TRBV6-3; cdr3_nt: TGTGCCAGCAGTGCCGCAGGGAACAATGAGCAGTTCTTC; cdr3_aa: CASSAAGNNEQFF
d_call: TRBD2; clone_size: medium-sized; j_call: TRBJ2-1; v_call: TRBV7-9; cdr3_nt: TGTGCCAGTGAGGGACTAGCGGGAAATGAGCAGTTCTTC; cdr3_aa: CASEGLAGNEQFF
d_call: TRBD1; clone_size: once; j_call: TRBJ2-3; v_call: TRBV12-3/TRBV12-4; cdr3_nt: TGTGCCAGCAGTGACCAGGGGGCGCGGGGAGATACGCAGTATTTT; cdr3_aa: CASSDQGARGDTQYF
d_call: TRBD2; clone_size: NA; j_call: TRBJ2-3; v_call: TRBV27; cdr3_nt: TGTGCCAGTCTTAGCGGGGGGGATACGCAGTATTTT; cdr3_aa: CASLSGGDTQYF
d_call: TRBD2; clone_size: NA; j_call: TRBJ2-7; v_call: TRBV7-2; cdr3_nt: TGTGCCAGCAGCTTAGGTAGTAGCGGGAGGGCCAATGAGCAGTACTTC; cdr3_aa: CASSLGSSGRANEQYF
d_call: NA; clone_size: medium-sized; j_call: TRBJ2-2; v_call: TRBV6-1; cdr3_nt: TGTGCCAGCAGTGAGGGGGCAGGGGGGACCGGGGAGCTGTTTTTT; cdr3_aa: CASSEGAGGTGELFF
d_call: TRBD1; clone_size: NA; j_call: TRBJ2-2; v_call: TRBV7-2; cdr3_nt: TGTGCCAGCACCACCGGGACAGCAGCTACCAGGGAGCTGTTTTTT; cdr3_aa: CASTTGTAATRELFF
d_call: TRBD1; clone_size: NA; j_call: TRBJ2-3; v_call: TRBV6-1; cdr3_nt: TGTGCCAGCCGACAGGGGCGGGAAGGGGATACGCAGTATTTT; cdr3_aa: CASRQGREGDTQYF
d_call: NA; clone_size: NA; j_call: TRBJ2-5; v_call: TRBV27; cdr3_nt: TGTGCCAGCAGTTTAGACAGGAGCCACGGGGAGACCCAGTACTTC; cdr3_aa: CASSLDRSHGETQYF
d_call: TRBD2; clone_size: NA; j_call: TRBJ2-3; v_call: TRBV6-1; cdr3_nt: TGTGCCAGCAGTGAAGGTCTGGGCCTAGCGGGAGGCAGCAAAGATATGCAGTACTTT; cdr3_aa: CASSEGLGLAGGSKDMQYF
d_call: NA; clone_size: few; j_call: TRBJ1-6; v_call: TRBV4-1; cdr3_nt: TGCGCCAGCAGCCAAGAGGCAGGAGGTAATTCACCCCTCCACTTT; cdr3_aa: CASSQEAGGNSPLHF
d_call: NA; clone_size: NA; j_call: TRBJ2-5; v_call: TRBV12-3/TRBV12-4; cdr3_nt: TGTGCCAGCAGTTCTCAAGAGACCCAGTACTTC; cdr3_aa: CASSSQETQYF